This T cell receptor (beta chain) came from a study of shared clonotypes between healthy human individuals. Study findings and constraints: Unshared clonotypes carried lower generation probabilities than those common to all four donors.

This clone came up once. Its antigen remains unidentified. Profiling relied on immunoSEQ multiplex PCR, and the TCRdb table lists in-frame clones only, not all of them. The sample shows some 2,000,000 clones, less than 95% of them seen only once. The CDR3 contains 15 residues. The germline gives CDR1 MGHRA, CDR2 YSYEKL. The junction had 3 bases not matched to a gene; V was cut back by 4 bases and J by 3 bases. Terminally differentiated effector memory CD45RA+ cells were left out of the naive CD8 fraction, which was CD45RO-negative and positively selected for CCR7. The TCR comes from a man between 18 and 35 years old in good health. The chain uses TRBV4-1 and TRBJ2-7; TRBD2 agrees at 13 bases. Sequencing was carried out using naive CD8+ T cells sorted from blood. This CDR3 reads CASSPTSGGVYEQYF. The CDR3 bases are TGCGCCAGCAGCCCCACTAGCGGGGGGGTCTACGAGCAGTACTTC.